This TCR beta chain was sequenced in a study of blood T cell repertoires in COVID-19 (dated by TCRdb to 2019 to 2021). Broadly, across the study: The collaborator samples originated in the United States, Italy and Spain and spanned the acute and convalescent phases of COVID-19. The prospective study material was composed of cDNA or gDNA derived from T cells, B-cell-depleted T cells, or PBMCs. Subjects who had been exposed to COVID-19, were actively infected with it, or had recovered from it provided the deeply sampled blood TCRbeta repertoires that made up the dataset. The repertoires were released in a freely available public database intended as a resource for research on the immune response to SARS-CoV-2. The samples were drawn from the first 160 participants of the ongoing ImmuneRACE study and from 950 to 1,500 subjects provided by 6 global collaborators. Sample metadata almost always included a de-identified subject ID, COVID-19 status, age in years and sex. Where HLA class I and class II types were available, the types were taken from metadata supplied by the sample provider, not from assay-based typing. Findings and caveats that apply to the study as a whole: The amount of clinical and demographic metadata varied by source and participant and was provided uncurated.

The immunoSEQ Assay, a bias-controlled multiplex PCR, was used to amplify TCRbeta CDR3 regions from genomic DNA. The study's processing was this. The number of nucleated cells in each sample was estimated by amplification of reference gene primers within the assay. Sequence reads were collapsed and filtered to measure the absolute abundance of every unique TCRbeta CDR3 rearrangement. For each sample, productive Simpson clonality was calculated by taking the square root of Simpson's diversity index across productive rearrangements. In its TCRdb copy, this immuneACCESS table keeps in-frame sequences only and misses some clones. Where compared with another copy, unresolved V genes explain less than half of these, and the others have no known cause. That table is the source of V, J and clone size, and D and trimming were worked out from the DNA. The sample table records some 300,000 clones; 88% of these occur just once. In total, the top ten clones hold more than 6.5% of the sample.

Another Seattle source contributed samples from volunteer blood donors who had recovered from COVID-19. The collaborating institutions used their own protocols to collect whole blood in K2EDTA tubes. For TCRbeta analysis, collaborator samples were shipped as frozen whole blood, as isolated PBMCs, or as DNA extracted from either sample type. As encoded in the germline V gene, CDR1 is SGHRS while CDR2 is YFSETQ. V lost 0 bases and J lost 2 bases; the stretch between them is 12 bases long. Reading from cysteine to phenylalanine, the CDR3 counts 15 amino acids. The only DNA kept is the CDR3, 45 bases in frame from the first base. Points on this clone: The clone's antigen remains unknown. There are no base qualities to consult, and no much larger clone falls within one base.

Sequenced: peripheral blood. Rearrangement joined TRBV5-1 to TRBJ2-7, with TRBD1 tentatively as D gene (5 bases match). The TCR comes from a woman in her 30s who had recovered from COVID-19. The nucleotide sequence is given as TGCGCCAGCAGCTTGGGAGGCAGGGAAACCTACGAGCAGTACTTC. Translated, it gives CASSLGGRETYEQYF.